This TCR beta chain was sequenced during a study of vaccination and CD4 T cells after COVID-19. Treatment: roughly 11-day PBMC culture with coronavirus spike peptide pools or control peptides (ViraFEST assay). Researchers collected the unexposed donor's CD4+ T cells before the COVID-19 pandemic (2011-2018). The Oncomine TCR Beta short-read assay sequenced DNA from cultured CD4+ T cells. DNA came from CD4+ T cells after culture. TCRdb passed the PCR reads through MiXCR, listing each CDR3 protein once. The sample contains around 4,500 distinct CDR3 sequences, roughly two thirds of which appear only once. Between the trimmed V and J ends, which lost 0 bases and 1 base, there was a span of 13 bases. Germline V gene data show CDR1 as MNHNS and CDR2 as SASEGT. The CDR3 is 17 residues long. Remarks on this clonotype: Its antigen is not known.

The sample comprised CD4+ T cells from blood, cultured in vitro. The TCR comes from a human donor in good health. J is TRBJ2-4 and V is TRBV6-1; D gene unclear. This chain's CDR3 is CASSEALVQGAKNIQYF. The DNA for the CDR3 is TGTGCCAGCAGTGAAGCGCTGGTCCAAGGGGCCAAAAACATTCAGTACTTC.